The rows below give T cell receptor beta chains drawn from one sample of a study of a mutant IDH1 vaccine in newly diagnosed glioma. Only in-frame clones appear in the TCRdb table, and some are missing; sequencing was by immunoSEQ multiplex PCR. The sample includes some 15,000 clones, around 95% of them seen just once. Sample: peripheral blood mononuclear cells (PBMCs), taken from a glioma patient treated with radiotherapy, temozolomide or both. All receptors derive from a woman aged 18-29 years with glioma. Some clones in this sample may be carry-over from other donors' samples. The CDR3 runs from the conserved cysteine through the conserved F or W. D genes are given only for firm matches. Not every row has a clone size; where given, it reads once, few, many or a size class.

>TRBV19|-|TRBD2|TRBJ2-5
TGTGCCAGTAGTTTGGGACTAGCGGGGGGTCAAGAGACCCAGTACTTC
CASSLGLAGGQETQYF
>TRBV10-3|-|-|TRBJ2-1
TGTGCCACCCAGGGGACCCCCTCCTACAATGAGCAGTTCTTC
CATQGTPSYNEQFF
>TRBV6-5|-|-|TRBJ2-3
TGTGCCAGCAGTTACGTTACTAGGGCAGATACGCAGTATTTT
CASSYVTRADTQYF
>TRBV29-1|-|-|TRBJ1-2
TGCAGCGTTGAAGGATACAGGAACTATGGCTACACCTTC
CSVEGYRNYGYTF
>TRBV7-9|-|TRBD1|TRBJ1-5
TGTGCCAGCAGCTTAACAGGGGGCGGGAGTCAGCCCCAGCATTTT
CASSLTGGGSQPQHF
>TRBV28|-|TRBD2|TRBJ2-7
TGTGCCAGCAGCCGCGGACTAGCGGGATTCTCCTACGAGCAGTACTTC
CASSRGLAGFSYEQYF
>TRBV11-3|few|-|TRBJ2-7
TGTGCCAGCAGCTTAGTTGCATCAGCCGCCTACGAGCAGTACTTC
CASSLVASAAYEQYF
>TRBV11-2|-|-|TRBJ1-1
TGTGCCAGCAGCTTTTGGGCAACCTCGAACACTGAAGCTTTCTTT
CASSFWATSNTEAFF
>TRBV6-1|once|-|TRBJ2-3
TGTGCCAGCAGAACGAACAGGGCGTTTGATACGCAGTATTTT
CASRTNRAFDTQYF
>TRBV7-3|-|TRBD2|TRBJ2-1
TGTGCCAGCAGTTTGGGACTAGCGGGGGATGAGCAGTTCTTC
CASSLGLAGDEQFF
>TRBV29-1|-|TRBD2|TRBJ2-5
TGCAGCGTTGGTGGGGGGGTTTACGGGACCCAGTACTTC
CSVGGGVYGTQYF
>TRBV6-5|-|-|TRBJ1-6
TGTGCCAGCACAGTGCCAGGGTCGAATTCACCCCTCCACTTT
CASTVPGSNSPLHF
>TRBV19|once|-|TRBJ1-5
TGTGCCAGTAGTATAGCACAAGGCAATCAGCCCCAGCATTTT
CASSIAQGNQPQHF
>TRBV4-3|once|-|TRBJ2-7
TGCGCCAGCAGCCAAGATCGGCTCCCGACCTACGAGCAGTACTTC
CASSQDRLPTYEQYF
>TRBV4-2|-|TRBD1|TRBJ1-5
TGTGCCAGCAGCCAAGCTGGGACAGGGGGAGCAAGCAATCAGCCCCAGCATTTT
CASSQAGTGGASNQPQHF
>TRBV4-1|-|-|TRBJ2-5
TGCGCCAGCAGCCAAGATAAGCTAGCGCTCCAAGAGACCCAGTACTTC
CASSQDKLALQETQYF
>TRBV2|-|-|TRBJ2-7
TGTGCCAGCAGGATAGACTACGAGCAGTACTTC
CASRIDYEQYF
>TRBV19|-|TRBD1|TRBJ1-4
TGTGCCAGTAGTATAGTAAACAGGGGGAATGAAAAACTGTTTTTT
CASSIVNRGNEKLFF
>TRBV7-2|-|TRBD2|TRBJ2-7
TGTGCCAGCAGCCACCTAGCTAGCGGGGTTTCCTACGAGCAGTACTTC
CASSHLASGVSYEQYF
>TRBV2|-|-|TRBJ1-2
TGTGCCAGCAGTGATACACAGGGACCATTAGGGTTGTATGGCTACACCTTC
CASSDTQGPLGLYGYTF
>TRBV5-8|-|-|TRBJ1-5
TGTGCCAGCAGCTTTGGTGGGGGATGGACATCTGGGAGAGCCCAGCATTTT
CASSFGGGWTSGRAQHF
>TRBV11-3|-|-|TRBJ2-5
TGTGCCAGCAGCTTACAGCAGGGGAGGGAGACCCAGTACTTC
CASSLQQGRETQYF